Here is one T cell receptor beta chain with its context. Its antigen target is currently unknown. No much larger clone exists at a distance of one base, and base qualities are not known. This record comes from a study of naive CD8 T cells in extremely preterm neonates (dated by TCRdb to 2016 to 2017). Context from the whole study: The abstract gives the adult participants' age range as 25-50 years, whereas the methods give 20-50 years. TCRbeta CDR3 repertoires of sorted naive CD8+ T cells were compared across four age groups: extremely preterm neonates, term neonates, young children and adults. Overall study outcomes, separate from this receptor: Compared with the older groups, preterm CDR3s were shorter and closer to germline, carrying fewer N additions and showing less junctional trimming. Significantly lower iChao1 richness than in all other age groups (p < 0.05) and an even clone distribution were observed in preterm neonates, indicating a less rich repertoire. Prospective longitudinal studies of preterm and term neonates were called for by the authors so that T cell development could be tracked within individuals. A small sample size and variable productive template counts among preterm samples were noted by the authors as limitations. A larger fraction of CDR3 nucleotide sequences was shared among preterm neonates (around 2.7%) than among term neonates (roughly 0.4%), young children (around 0.03%) and adults (around 0.01%).

Peripheral blood was donated by five healthy children aged about 16-56 months undergoing elective routine surgery and by five healthy nonsmoking adults. A FACSAria III cell sorter was used to sort live, Annexin V-negative naive CD8+ T cells (CD3+CD8+CD45RA+CCR7+). Each sample yielded between roughly 20,000 and 110,000 sorted naive CD8+ T cells. Ficoll-Paque density gradient centrifugation of diluted blood was used to isolate mononuclear cells. Mononuclear cells were cryopreserved in around 10% DMSO with approximately 90% FBS and stored long term at -150°C before sorting. After thawing, the cells were stained with Annexin V and with antibodies against CD3, CD8, CCR7 and CD45RA. The DNeasy Blood and Tissue Kit was used to extract genomic DNA from sorted cell pellets that had been snap-frozen. TCRbeta CDR3 regions were amplified from genomic DNA by a two-step, bias-controlled multiplex PCR. Primers specific for every TRBV and TRBJ gene segment were included in the multiplex PCR. The immunoSEQ Assay was used to generate TCRbeta repertoire data. In the original analysis: To merge closely related sequences, reads went through filtering and clustering using a relative-frequency ratio and a modified nearest-neighbor algorithm. V, D and J gene assignments for CDR3 sequences followed IMGT annotation. Template counts were normalized for PCR amplification bias and quantified against synthetic TCR CDR3 analog sequences. Only unique productive sequences, that is, in-frame CDR3 sequences lacking stop codons, were included in the analyses. The immunoSEQ Analyzer software was used to compute clonality, defined as 1 minus Pielou's evenness, and iChao1 richness. Statistical tests were run in JMP, with either Student's t-test or a non-parametric test chosen according to Shapiro-Wilk normality results. This is the immuneACCESS table as TCRdb keeps it, with only in-frame sequences that have V and J called. A part of the clones is gone; compared with another copy, unresolved V genes explain less than half, and the rest is unexplained. From that table come the V and J calls and clone size; the DNA was used to work out D and trimming. Counted in this sample were around 6,400 clones; 95% to 98% of them appeared once. The ten largest account for 0.25% to 0.35% of the sample.

Here V drops 3 bases and J drops 4 bases, and the junction holds 8 bases not matched to any gene. The CDR3 covers 15 residues, taking in both the cysteine and the phenylalanine. CDR3 DNA only is kept here, 45 bases in frame from base 1. For CDR1 and CDR2, the germline V gene lists MDHEN and SYDVKM. The TCR sequence derives from a human donor in good health. The V and J genes are TRBV28 and TRBJ1-1; TRBD1 matches 7 bases in the middle. Source material: naive CD8+ T cells from blood. The CDR3 protein sequence reads: CASSFGQEIITEAFF. The bases are TGTGCCAGCAGTTTCGGACAGGAAATTATCACTGAAGCTTTCTTT.